This entry describes one T cell receptor (beta chain). As yet, its antigen is unknown. J lost 4 bases, V lost 7 bases, and 11 bases had no gene match. The CDR3 extends over 17 amino acids. The sample comes from a study of response to subunit inactivated influenza vaccine. TCRdb itself ran the RT-PCR reads through MiXCR, one entry per CDR3 protein. There are about 530,000 distinct CDR3 sequences in the sample; 12% occur only once, and about a tenth lies in the top ten. Study conclusions and caveats: Authors suggested few new T cells are recruited by each seasonal influenza vaccination.

The chain joins TRBV12-3 or TRBV12-4 to TRBJ2-1; TRBD2 aligns across 12 bases. This sequence originates from a man over 45 who received an inactivated influenza vaccine. Here the sequenced sample was PBMCs from blood, taken on the day of vaccination. The CDR3: CASTFGLAGGTYNEQFF. The DNA for the CDR3 is TGTGCCAGCACCTTTGGGCTAGCGGGAGGGACTTACAATGAGCAGTTCTTC.